This T cell receptor (beta chain) was obtained from a study of T cells in Graves' hyperthyroidism and ophthalmopathy. Whole-study results and caveats: Most thyroid clonotypes that were expanded above 0.001 also turned up in blood.

Graves' hyperthyroidism qualified as stable when ophthalmopathy did not progress within 18 months. PBMCs were derived from more than 8 ml fresh peripheral blood. The CDR3 is made up of 15 amino acids. Germline loops: CDR1 MDHEN, CDR2 SYDVKM. Between the trimmed V and J ends, which lost 5 bases and 3 bases, there was a span of 16 bases. TCR beta CDR3 sequences were amplified from RNA transcripts. Using the HTBI primer set, a first-round RT-PCR was run on the TCR CDR3. From the multiplex PCR reads, TCRdb called clonotypes with MiXCR, one entry per CDR3 protein. The repertoire holds around 210,000 distinct CDR3 sequences, 17% seen once, with more than 50% in the top ten. This clonotype was counted many times. The antigen remains undetermined.

This chain links TRBV28 with TRBJ1-1, with D maybe TRBD1 (5 bases). The source material was blood. This TCR was recovered from a woman aged 45-60 years with Graves' hyperthyroidism. CDR3 DNA: TGTGCCAGCAGTGGCCCCGGGGGATTATACACTGAAGCTTTCTTT. This sequence encodes CASSGPGGLYTEAFF.